The entry that follows covers one T cell receptor (beta chain) sequence. Antigen unknown. Using its own MiXCR run on the reads, TCRdb lists one record per CDR3 protein. The repertoire holds some 390,000 distinct CDR3 sequences, with around 18% as singletons. The data derive from a study of T cell repertoires in cytomegalovirus infection. The study's findings and limits: HLA-C-restricted TCR beta clonotypes specific for CMV led the ex vivo response. Totalled public TCR beta family frequency picked out people who carried CMV plus the relevant HLA.

This CDR3 is built from 14 residues. Looked up from germline, CDR1 is MNHEY and CDR2 is SMNVEV (reference sequence). Trimming took 6 bases from V and 5 from J, leaving 15 bases between them. What was sequenced was PBMCs. The clonotype originates from a human donor in good health (CMV status not recorded). Some clones in this sample may be carry-over from other donors' samples. V is TRBV27 and J is TRBJ2-3; D might be TRBD1 (6 bases). For the CDR3, the DNA is TGTGCCAGCAGGGGACAACGGAGCGGAGATACGCAGTATTTT. Protein product: CASRGQRSGDTQYF.